This paragraph covers one T cell receptor beta chain sequence. This clone is a singleton in its sample. Its antigen is still unknown. Base qualities are not at hand, and no much larger clone is one base apart. The immunoSEQ assay was applied to genomic DNA to generate the TCR beta chain sequences. The original pipeline was this. CDR3 sequences that did not begin with the conserved framework cysteine at position 104 were removed by hand. To get clonality, the normalized Shannon's Diversity Index was subtracted from one, giving values from 0 (maximal diversity) to 1 (oligoclonal). Chi-squared comparison-of-proportions tests were used to check whether the frequency of the same CDR3 differed between samples, for example brain versus blood. Public clonotypes were found through immuneACCESS searches, while the VDJdb browser was used to judge similarity to known antiviral clonotypes. Here the immuneACCESS table is served through TCRdb, limited to in-frame sequences with V and J called. Missing clones are a known gap in these copies; in checked studies unresolved V genes cover under half, and the rest lacks a known reason. D and trimming come from the DNA, and the V and J calls and clone size come from that table. Across this sample there are under 150,000 clones, with 94% seen only once. The ten largest clones represent about 4% of the sample.

This specimen comes from a study of brain T cells in children with intractable seizures (dated by TCRdb to about 2021). Looking at the study overall: A NanoString immunology panel was first used to screen resected brain tissue from around 57 pediatric epilepsy surgery cases for immune gene transcripts. Among the roughly twelve selected surgery cases, pre-surgery blood was additionally sequenced for eight, leaving four cases with brain tissue only. Results and caveats for the whole study, not just this receptor: Because sequencing depth differed between pre- and post-surgery blood, the absence of clones from the pre-surgery sample may reflect undersampling. The patients' HCMV serostatus was not known, and viral specificity was inferred solely from CDR3 sequence similarity.

Reading the label with the study, this specimen's time point is: resected brain tissue, or blood drawn just prior to surgery. The surgery cases with the highest brain T cell transcript signatures were chosen for TCR beta chain sequencing of brain tissue, and also of blood when blood was available. Patients had been treated with at least one anti-epileptic drug before surgery. TCR-sequenced patients were children with drug-resistant epilepsy due to tuberous sclerosis complex, focal cortical dysplasia, Rasmussen encephalitis or hemimegalencephaly. The blood samples were collected right before the epilepsy surgery. Bulk genomic DNA was extracted from unsorted brain tissue and whole blood with the Monarch genomic DNA purification kit. According to the germline V gene, CDR1 reads SGHTA and CDR2 reads FQGNSA. At the junction V is shortened by 5 bases and J by 3 bases, with 16 bases in between. From its cysteine to its phenylalanine, the CDR3 spans 16 amino acids. Only CDR3 DNA remains: 48 bases, in frame from the first base.

This receptor chain uses TRBV7-2 and TRBJ2-2; the D gene is perhaps TRBD2, on 7 matching bases. Source: peripheral blood, taken at surgery. The receptor comes from a boy in the first two years of life with hemimegalencephaly and intractable seizures. CDR3 region: CASSRPGGRDTGELFF. The base sequence is TGTGCCAGCAGCCGTCCGGGGGGCAGAGACACCGGGGAGCTGTTTTTT.